Presented here are 14 T cell receptor beta chains from one specimen sequenced in a study of long-term antiretroviral therapy in people with HIV. Runs used v3.0 of the immunoSEQ assay and were done at survey level. Measured with immunoSEQ multiplex PCR; TCRdb has only the in-frame clones, and not every one. The repertoire holds 26,000 or so clones, more than 85% seen once, with around 10% in the top ten. This material consisted of unsorted PBMCs, taken 6.2 years after starting antiretroviral therapy. These receptors were collected from a man in his forties or fifties with HIV.

This chain uses TRBV21-1 with TRBJ2-5; the D call in the table, TRBD1, was not verified against the DNA. TRBV21-1 is listed as a pseudogene. This CDR3 is 13 amino acids long. CDR3 nucleotide sequence: TGTGCCACCATGCCCAGGGCCGGAGAGACCCAGTACTTC. It translates to CATMPRAGETQYF.

This clone was observed a few times. The chain recombines TRBV4-2 with TRBJ2-3, with TRBD2 matching over 12 bases. The CDR3 loop spans 15 amino acids. Germline assignment: CDR1 LGHNA and CDR2 YNFKEQ. Losses at the gene ends were 3 bases for V and 6 bases for J; bases not matched to a gene: 4. For the CDR3, the DNA is TGTGCCAGCAGCCAGCTAGCGGGAGGGTTGGATACGCAGTATTTT. Translated, it gives CASSQLAGGLDTQYF.

The chain joins TRBV21-1 to TRBJ1-1. TRBV21-1 is a pseudogene. The CDR3 has 15 amino acids. The CDR3 DNA is TGTGCCAGCAGCAATTACCGGGCAGAGAACACTGAAGCTTTCTTT. Protein sequence: CASSNYRAENTEAFF.

The chain has TRBV5-4 and TRBJ2-1; 14 bases match TRBD2. After removal of 5 bases from V and 8 bases from J, the junction contained 6 bases not matched to a gene. The CDR3 extends over 15 amino acids. Germline V gene data show CDR1 as SGHNT and CDR2 as YYREEE (reference sequence). The CDR3 sequence is CASRLTSGRGDEQFF. CDR3 bases: TGTGCCAGCAGATTGACTAGCGGGAGGGGAGATGAGCAGTTCTTC.

This clone was found once. The chain couples TRBV7-8 to TRBJ2-7; D is perhaps TRBD1 or TRBD2 (5 bases each). Germline assignment: CDR1 SGHVS and CDR2 FQNEAQ. CDR3 length equals 14 residues. V was cut by 2 bases and J by 7 bases, with 15 bases left in between. The CDR3 is CASSLFHGTGEQYF. In nucleotides, the CDR3 is TGTGCCAGCAGCTTATTCCACGGGACCGGAGAGCAGTACTTC.

This clone is a singleton in its sample. This rearrangement joins TRBV29-1 to TRBJ2-1; D is unclear. CDR1 SQVTM and CDR2 ANQGSEA come from the germline V gene. Trimming cost V 4 bases and J 1 base, with 8 bases left between them. The CDR3 consists of 13 residues. For the CDR3, the DNA is TGCAGCGTTGTAGGTGGGTCCTACAATGAGCAGTTCTTC. Translation gives CSVVGGSYNEQFF.

The chain has TRBV2 and TRBJ2-5; D possibly corresponds to TRBD1 (5 bases). Germline CDR1 SNHLY, CDR2 FYNNEI. Trimming stripped 1 base from V and 2 bases from J, with 14 bases between. There are 16 residues in the CDR3. The CDR3 spells CASSEGRGGAQETQYF. The CDR3, as DNA: TGTGCCAGCAGTGAAGGTCGCGGTGGGGCGCAAGAGACCCAGTACTTC.

The V call is TRBV25-1, the J call TRBJ1-2, with no clear D. Germline CDR1 and CDR2: MGHDK and SYGVNS. V lost 4 bases, J lost 8 bases, and 14 bases lay in between. The CDR3 is 13 residues long. The CDR3 sequence: CASSGEGSAGYTF. CDR3 DNA sequence: TGTGCCAGCAGTGGGGAAGGGTCGGCGGGCTACACCTTC.

This clone is a singleton in its sample. The genes are TRBV4-3 and TRBJ2-7; the D gene could be TRBD1 or TRBD2 (5 bases each). The germline gives CDR1 LGHNA, CDR2 YSLEER. With 6 bases removed from V and 3 bases from J, the gap between germline ends came to 18 bases. This CDR3 has 15 amino acids. CDR3 DNA: TGCGCCAGCAGTGAAGGGGTGGCGGGCGACTACGAGCAGTACTTC. Protein product: CASSEGVAGDYEQYF.

V is TRBV7-9 and J is TRBJ2-3, with 10 bases that match TRBD2. Germline V gene data show CDR1 as SEHNR and CDR2 as FQNEAQ (reference sequence). Trimming removed 3 bases from V and 8 bases from J; junction bases left unmatched: 5. There are 14 residues in the CDR3. CDR3 DNA sequence: TGTGCCAGCAGCTTCGGACTAGCGGAGCGTACGCAGTATTTT. Protein product: CASSFGLAERTQYF. The full variable domain, its missing parts supplied by reference TRBV7-9 and TRBJ2-3, is DTGVSQNPRHKITKRGQNVTFRCDPISEHNRLYWYRQTLGQGPEFLTYFQNEAQLEKSRLLSDRFSAERPKGSFSTLEIQRTEQGDSAMYLCASSFGLAERTQYFGPGTRLTVL.

This clone came up once. The same CDR3 is also encoded by other DNA sequences in this sample. CDR3 nucleotides: TGTGCCAGCAGCTTAGATGGGAGACAGGGGGCTAGGGAGCAGTACTTC. Encoded protein: CASSLDGRQGAREQYF. The chain employs TRBV11-2 and TRBJ2-7, with 10 bases fitting TRBD1. CDR1 is SGHAT, CDR2 FQNNGV, per germline. The CDR3 sequence is 16 residues long. V was pared by 0 bases and J by 7 bases, with 9 bases of the junction left unmatched.

This clone was seen only once. J is TRBJ2-5 and V is TRBV10-2; TRBD1 matches 7 bases. V lost 7 bases and J lost 1; bases outside the gene matches: 9. The CDR3 runs 15 residues. Germline-derived CDR1 and CDR2 are WSHSY and SAAADI. The CDR3 loop reads CASITGDSSQETQYF. The CDR3 coding sequence is TGCGCCAGCATCACAGGGGACAGCTCCCAAGAGACCCAGTACTTC.

A single count supports this clone. V usage is TRBV19 and J usage is TRBJ1-2, with D possibly being TRBD1 (5 bases). Germline CDR1 reads LNHDA; CDR2 reads SQIVND (reference sequence). Between the trimmed V and J ends, which lost 1 base and 0 bases, there was a span of 12 bases. The CDR3 totals 16 residues. CDR3: CASSIVPTETNYGYTF. DNA of the CDR3: TGTGCCAGTAGTATAGTTCCGACAGAGACTAACTATGGCTACACCTTC.

This chain joins TRBV5-4 and TRBJ2-2; a possible D gene is TRBD2 (5 bases). V lost 2 bases, J lost 6 bases, and 11 bases lay in between. Germline assignment: CDR1 SGHNT and CDR2 YYREEE (reference sequence). The CDR3 loop spans 14 amino acids. The CDR3: CASSFFGGAGELFF. The DNA for the CDR3 is TGTGCCAGCAGCTTCTTCGGAGGCGCCGGGGAGCTGTTTTTT.